The clone carrying this TCR beta chain was recorded once. These data belong to a study of blood T cell repertoires in COVID-19. Study in general: COVID-19 samples, acute and convalescent, were from the United States, Italy and Spain. The cDNA or gDNA used as material had been derived from T cells, B-cell-depleted T cells, or PBMCs.

As originally analysed: Amplified reference gene primers provided the basis for estimating nucleated cell counts. The repertoire was sequenced with immunoSEQ multiplex PCR; TCRdb's copy has only in-frame clones and lacks some. The V and J calls and clone size come from that table; D and trimming were worked out from the DNA. The profile covers 200,000 to 250,000 clones, with around 82% appearing a single time and about 12% taken by the ten largest. The clonotype originates from a woman in her forties with acute or convalescent COVID-19. The sample taken for sequencing was peripheral blood.

The CDR3 reads CASSSFPRDRENEQFF. The CDR3 coding sequence is TGTGCCAGCAGCTCTTTCCCGCGGGACAGGGAAAATGAGCAGTTCTTC. The chain joins TRBV7-9 to TRBJ2-1, with 9 bases lining up with TRBD1. The CDR3 has 16 amino acids. The junction had 11 bases not matched to a gene; V was cut back by 4 bases and J by 7 bases. CDR1 and CDR2 (germline): SEHNR, FQNEAQ (reference sequence).